The 28 T cell receptor beta chains given below trace back to one sample, sequenced in a study of T-cell reconstitution after alpha-beta-depleted transplantation in children. Library preparation (for TCRbeta) was performed with unique molecular identifiers. MiXCR, applied by TCRdb to the PCR reads, yields one record per CDR3 protein. Of 700,000 or so distinct CDR3 sequences in the sample, around 13% were seen once. The sequencing used PBMCs, collected before TCRalphabeta/CD19-depleted stem cell transplant. These receptors were collected from a girl under 10 years old with congenital amegakaryocytic thrombocytopenia, due to receive a stem cell transplant.

This clonotype showed up just a few times. The rearrangement joins TRBV28 to TRBJ2-7; no reliable D call. The V and J ends lost 6 bases and 4 bases respectively, with 13 bases between them. Germline V gives CDR1 MDHEN, CDR2 SYDVKM. CDR3 length equals 13 residues. DNA for the CDR3: TGTGCCAGCAGGTCCCCGGGCCGGTACGAGCAGTACTTC. Translating gives CASRSPGRYEQYF.

This clonotype occurred many times. The CDR3, as DNA: TGTGCCAGCAGTTTATACCTGGGGTCCTCCTACGAGCAGTACTTC. Translating gives CASSLYLGSSYEQYF. This chain uses TRBV28 with TRBJ2-7; D unresolved. The CDR3 length is 15 residues. V lost 1 base and J 0 bases, leaving 10 bases between the germline ends. CDR1 is MDHEN and CDR2 is SYDVKM in the germline V gene.

In this sample, this clonotype turned up a few times. The J gene is TRBJ2-1, the V gene TRBV3-1; no reliable D call. Deletions cut 1 base from V and 3 bases from J, with 19 bases between. CDR3 length equals 18 residues. Germline CDR1 reads LGHDT; CDR2 reads YNNKEL (reference sequence). The CDR3 DNA reads TGTGCCAGCAGCCAAGGCCCCTTGAAGGCCTCTCGCTACAATGAGCAGTTCTTC. Amino acid sequence: CASSQGPLKASRYNEQFF.

This clonotype was recorded at least ten times. The rearrangement uses TRBV4-1 and TRBJ1-6, with TRBD1 matching 8 bases. Trimming cost V 1 base and J 9 bases; bases outside gene matches: 8. Germline-derived CDR1 and CDR2 are MGHRA and YSYEKL. The CDR3 is 16 amino acids. The CDR3 DNA is TGCGCCAGCAGCCAAGGGGCGATTGACAGGGGTTCACCCCTCCACTTT. Protein: CASSQGAIDRGSPLHF.

This clonotype was seen at least ten times. The V call is TRBV20-1, the J call TRBJ2-5; D gene unclear. From germline, CDR1 is DFQATT and CDR2 SNEGSKA (reference sequence). CDR3 length: 14 residues. V was clipped by 3 bases and J by 2 bases, with 13 bases between them. As DNA, the CDR3 is TGCAGTGCTAGGGGTGTGGGGATACAAGAGACCCAGTACTTC. Translated: CSARGVGIQETQYF.

This clonotype has ten or more counts. The V and J genes are TRBV6-5 and TRBJ2-5; D is unclear. CDR3 size: 12 residues. Looked up from germline, CDR1 is MNHEY and CDR2 is SVGAGI. Trimming removed 5 bases at V and 5 bases at J, with 9 bases between. CDR3 region: CASSPGWETQYF. The CDR3 DNA reads as TGTGCCAGCAGTCCTGGTTGGGAGACCCAGTACTTC.

The chain has TRBV7-2 and TRBJ1-2; D not certain. Per the germline V gene, CDR1 is SGHTA and CDR2 is FQGNSA. There are 14 residues in the CDR3. V was trimmed by 5 bases and J by 0 bases, leaving 10 bases between them. The CDR3: CASSESRTNYGYTF. In nucleotides, the CDR3 is TGTGCCAGCAGCGAATCAAGGACTAACTATGGCTACACCTTC.

This clonotype was seen only a few times. The junction departs from germline at one end; a sequencing error may be responsible. The chain couples TRBV19 to TRBJ2-6; D could derive from TRBD1 or TRBD2 (7 bases each). This CDR3 spans 17 amino acids. CDR1 LNHDA and CDR2 SQIVND come from the germline V gene (reference sequence). The CDR3 region is CASWGGGPYSVANVLTF. CDR3 DNA: TGTGCCAGTTGGGGAGGGGGCCCCTACTCTGTGGCCAACGTCCTGACTTTC.

This clonotype appeared many times. The V and J genes are TRBV5-1 and TRBJ2-7, with 7 nucleotides matching TRBD1. CDR1 is SGHRS, CDR2 YFSETQ, per germline. Trimming at V came to 5 bases and at J to 5 bases, leaving 10 bases not matched to a gene. CDR3 length equals 14 residues. In DNA form, the CDR3 reads TGCGCCAGCAGATTCGGGACAGTCTCTAACGAGCAGTACTTC. It encodes CASRFGTVSNEQYF.

This clonotype was observed at least ten times. The V gene is TRBV20-1, the J gene TRBJ2-1, with D unresolved. Trimming cost V 2 bases and J 7 bases, with 9 bases left between them. Germline CDR1 DFQATT, CDR2 SNEGSKA (reference sequence). The length of the CDR3 is 12 residues. Here the CDR3 reads CSARIDGNEQFF. CDR3 DNA sequence: TGCAGTGCTAGAATCGACGGTAATGAGCAGTTCTTC.

This clonotype has a handful of counts. The chain carries TRBV7-2 and TRBJ1-4; D is perhaps TRBD1 (5 bases). The CDR3 is 14 amino acids. The ends were cut back, 5 bases at V and 8 bases at J, with 15 bases in the middle. Germline CDR1 is SGHTA and CDR2 is FQGNSA. The CDR3 region is CASSLPGLLEKLFF. CDR3 bases: TGTGCCAGCAGCCTCCCAGGGTTACTGGAAAAACTGTTTTTT. Full variable domain (rest looked up from reference TRBV7-2 and TRBJ1-4): GAGVSQSPSNKVTEKGKDVELRCDPISGHTALYWYRQSLGQGLEFLIYFQGNSAPDKSGLPSDRFSAERTGGSVSTLTIQRTQQEDSAVYLCASSLPGLLEKLFFGSGTQLSVL.

In this sample, this clonotype turned up many times. This chain uses TRBV5-1 with TRBJ2-1; the match to TRBD1 covers 9 bases. CDR3 size: 16 residues. Germline CDR1 SGHRS, CDR2 YFSETQ. With V trimmed by 4 bases and J by 6 bases, 11 bases remained unmatched. The CDR3 loop is CASSPRTGAPPNEQFF. In nucleotides, the CDR3 is TGCGCCAGCAGCCCTAGGACAGGGGCCCCACCCAATGAGCAGTTCTTC.

This clonotype was observed a few times. The rearrangement links TRBV20-1 to TRBJ2-3, with a tentative D call TRBD1 (6 bases). In germline, CDR1 is DFQATT, CDR2 SNEGSKA (reference sequence). With 5 bases removed from V and 4 bases from J, the gap between germline ends came to 10 bases. The CDR3 has 12 amino acids. CDR3: CSAVHRADTQYF. The CDR3 DNA is TGCAGTGCTGTCCACAGGGCAGATACGCAGTATTTT.

This clonotype has just a few counts. The chain has TRBV5-1 and TRBJ2-2; D possibly matches TRBD1 or TRBD2 (5 bases each). The germline V and J ends were trimmed by 7 bases and 0 bases, with 13 bases remaining between them. The CDR3 is made up of 15 amino acids. CDR1 and CDR2 from the germline V gene are SGHRS and YFSETQ. CDR3 region: CASHWDVANTGELFF. CDR3 coding DNA: TGCGCCAGCCACTGGGACGTCGCGAACACCGGGGAGCTGTTTTTT.

This chain links TRBV6-1 with TRBJ2-3, with 7 nucleotides matching TRBD1. From germline, CDR1 is MNHNS and CDR2 SASEGT. CDR3 length: 13 residues. The ends lost 6 bases at V and 5 bases at J; junction bases unmatched: 5. DNA for the CDR3: TGTGCCAGCAGCCGACAGGGAATAGATACGCAGTATTTT. Translating it yields CASSRQGIDTQYF.

The table lists this clonotype with many counts. The chain carries TRBV6-1 and TRBJ2-7, with D possibly called TRBD1 or TRBD2 (6 bases each). In germline, CDR1 is MNHNS, CDR2 SASEGT. Trimming took off 6 bases at V and 0 bases at J, with 12 bases between the two ends. The CDR3 runs to 14 residues. The CDR3 spells CASRGGISSYEQYF. In DNA, the CDR3 is TGTGCCAGCAGGGGGGGCATAAGCTCCTACGAGCAGTACTTC.

As for this clonotype: This could be a read error, since a much larger clone is one nucleotide away. The genes are TRBV20-1 and TRBJ2-3; D is perhaps TRBD2 (5 bases). The germline CDR1 and CDR2 sequences are DFQATT and SNEGSKA (reference sequence). The CDR3 totals 18 residues. Trimming shortened V by 1 base and J by 0 bases, and 20 bases separated the two germline ends. CDR3 nucleotides: TGCAGTGCTAGAGCTGTAGCGAGAGGCTCCGTAAGCACAGATACGCAGTATTTT. Its protein is CSARAVARGSVSTDTQYF.

This clonotype was found many times. The chain recombines TRBV30 with TRBJ2-3; no reliable D call. Between the trimmed V and J ends, which lost 3 bases and 1 base, there was a span of 11 bases. The CDR3 covers 14 residues. The germline V gene has CDR1 GTSNPN and CDR2 SVGIG (reference sequence). The CDR3 protein is CAWSPYWRTDTQYF. Written as DNA, the CDR3 is TGTGCCTGGAGCCCCTACTGGCGCACAGATACGCAGTATTTT.

CDR3 in DNA: TGTGCCAGCAGCTTACGTATACGTTCTCGGGGGATACCAACCCAGTACTTC. Protein: CASSLRIRSRGIPTQYF. The chain uses TRBV7-2 and TRBJ2-5; maybe TRBD2 (6 bases). Deletions cut 2 bases from V and 8 bases from J, with 24 bases between. The CDR3 is 17 residues long. The germline V gene encodes CDR1 SGHTA and CDR2 FQGNSA.

This clonotype was observed a handful of times. The chain carries TRBV20-1 and TRBJ2-7; 12 bases match TRBD2. J lost 6 bases, V lost 7 bases, and 7 bases had no gene match. This CDR3 comprises 13 residues. Germline CDR1 DFQATT, CDR2 SNEGSKA (reference sequence). The CDR3: CSVLQTSGSEQYF. CDR3 bases: TGCAGTGTGCTACAGACTAGCGGGAGCGAGCAGTACTTC.

DNA for the CDR3: TGTGCCAGCAGTTTTATCGGTTCTACCTACAATGAGCAGTTCTTC. As protein: CASSFIGSTYNEQFF. V gene TRBV14 combines with J gene TRBJ2-1; D remains ambiguous. V was clipped by 6 bases and J by 2 bases, with 14 bases between them. The CDR3 is 15 amino acids. The germline gives CDR1 SGHDN, CDR2 FVKESK.

This clonotype was counted at least ten times. The rearrangement joins TRBV27 to TRBJ2-7; D gene uncertain. Trimming cost V 4 bases and J 5 bases, with 9 bases left between them. CDR1 and CDR2 from the germline V gene are MNHEY and SMNVEV (reference sequence). This CDR3 spans 12 amino acids. CDR3 sequence reads: CASSSSHHEQYF. The CDR3 nucleotides read TGTGCCAGCAGTTCAAGCCATCACGAGCAGTACTTC.

The table lists this clonotype with many counts. This chain uses TRBV20-1 with TRBJ2-5, with TRBD1 matching over 8 bases. Germline values: CDR1 DFQATT, CDR2 SNEGSKA (reference sequence). The junction had 6 bases not matched to a gene; V was cut back by 5 bases and J by 4 bases. CDR3 length: 13 amino acids. The CDR3 nucleotides read TGCAGTGCTGCCACAGGGGGAGGAGAGACCCAGTACTTC. The encoded protein is CSAATGGGETQYF.

This chain connects TRBV7-3 to TRBJ2-1; D remains unclear. Looked up from germline, CDR1 is SGHTA and CDR2 is FQGTGA. The CDR3 is 13 residues long. V lost 5 bases and J 10 bases, leaving 15 bases between the germline ends. CDR3 sequence: CASSRRTDGEQFF. In nucleotides, the CDR3 is TGTGCCAGCAGCCGTAGGACGGACGGAGAGCAGTTCTTC.

This clonotype was seen only once. This could be a read error, since a much larger clone is one nucleotide away. The chain uses TRBV10-3 and TRBJ2-4; either TRBD1 or TRBD2 may fit D (6 bases each). There are 14 residues in the CDR3. Germline values: CDR1 ENHRY, CDR2 SYGVKD. V dropped 4 bases and J dropped 5 bases, with 12 bases sitting between them. The CDR3 here is CAISASEGENIQYF. The CDR3 nucleotides are TGTGCCATCAGTGCGTCGGAGGGGGAAAACATTCAGTACTTC.

Ten or more counts support this clonotype. The rearrangement joins TRBV27 to TRBJ1-6, with unresolved D. The germline V and J ends were trimmed by 3 bases and 7 bases, with 10 bases remaining between them. Per germline, CDR1 MNHEY and CDR2 SMNVEV (reference sequence). This CDR3 comprises 14 residues. In DNA form, the CDR3 reads TGTGCCAGCAGTTTTCGGACGGGCAATTCACCCCTCCACTTT. It encodes CASSFRTGNSPLHF.

This clonotype showed up just a few times. The V and J genes are TRBV7-6 and TRBJ2-3; D is uncertain. V lost 2 bases and J 1 base, leaving 10 bases between the germline ends. The germline gives CDR1 SGHVS, CDR2 FNYEAQ. This CDR3 is 15 amino acids long. The CDR3 DNA is TGTGCCAGCAGCTTACTTGCGCCCCGCACAGATACGCAGTATTTT. Amino acids: CASSLLAPRTDTQYF.

The genes are TRBV20-1 and TRBJ2-1, with D possibly being TRBD2 (5 bases). This CDR3 comprises 16 residues. The germline V and J ends were trimmed by 1 base and 4 bases, with 17 bases remaining between them. CDR1 and CDR2 (germline): DFQATT, SNEGSKA (reference sequence). The CDR3 sequence: CSARGVSALSYNEQFF. The CDR3 nucleotides are TGCAGTGCTAGAGGGGTTAGCGCCCTCTCGTACAATGAGCAGTTCTTC.